Below, 30 T cell receptor beta chains from the same sample are listed, as sequenced in a study of blood T cell repertoires in COVID-19. Only in-frame clones appear in the TCRdb table, and some are missing; sequencing was by immunoSEQ multiplex PCR. The repertoire includes fewer than 200,000 clones, 70% to 90% of them detected once, and roughly 21% sits in the top ten. The sequenced sample consisted of peripheral blood. The source is a man between 60 and 75 years old with active or convalescent COVID-19.

This clone was recorded once. This sequence joins TRBV6-4 and TRBJ1-2; 7 nucleotides align to TRBD1. Germline V gives CDR1 MRHNA, CDR2 SNTAGT. J was trimmed by 5 bases and V by 3 bases; bases with no gene match: 9. This CDR3 has 15 amino acids. CDR3: CASSEQGQKGYGYTF. DNA for the CDR3: TGTGCCAGCAGTGAACAGGGACAGAAGGGGTATGGCTACACCTTC.

The chain couples TRBV3-1 (or the pseudogene TRBV3-2) to TRBJ1-5; 10 positions agree with TRBD1. CDR1 is LGHDT, CDR2 YNNKEL, per germline (reference sequence). The CDR3 length is 15 residues. Germline trimming cut 3 bases from V and 6 bases from J; bases unmatched to any gene: 5. The CDR3 region is CASSHGQGGGQPQHF. DNA for the CDR3: TGTGCCAGCAGCCACGGACAGGGGGGGGGTCAGCCCCAGCATTTT.

As DNA, the CDR3 is TGTGCCACCAGTGATTTCTCGGGGAATAAAGATACGCAGTATTTT. Encoded protein: CATSDFSGNKDTQYF. The genes are TRBV24-1 and TRBJ2-3; D is possibly TRBD2 (5 bases). CDR1 and CDR2 (germline): KGHDR, SFDVKD. The CDR3 is made up of 15 amino acids. Trimming took off 1 base at V and 5 bases at J, with 12 bases between the two ends.

Remarks on this clone: Within the sample, other DNA sequences also encode this same CDR3. The genes are TRBV7-9 and TRBJ1-1, with D unclear. Trimming removed 3 bases at V and 4 bases at J, with 3 bases between. The CDR3 covers 11 residues. Germline loops: CDR1 SEHNR, CDR2 FQNEAQ (reference sequence). CDR3 in amino acids: CASSFGTEAFF. CDR3 sequence (DNA): TGTGCCAGCAGCTTCGGCACTGAAGCTTTCTTT.

V and J are TRBV14 and TRBJ1-1; the D is unclear. V lost 4 bases and J lost 1, with 10 bases in between. The CDR3 loop spans 14 amino acids. Germline V gene lookup returns CDR1 SGHDN and CDR2 FVKESK. CDR3 in DNA: TGTGCCAGCAGCCTAGACTTCCCGAACACTGAAGCTTTCTTT. It yields the protein CASSLDFPNTEAFF.

This clone was detected only once. This chain joins TRBV21-1 and TRBJ2-5; the table's TRBD2 call for D was not verified on the DNA. TRBV21-1 is termed a pseudogene. CDR3 size: 16 residues. The CDR3 nucleotides are TGTGCCAGCAGCAAAGGGAGCGGGGGGGCCCAAGAGACCCAGTACTTC. Its translation is CASSKGSGGAQETQYF.

This clone has just one count. The rearrangement joins TRBV3-1 (or the pseudogene TRBV3-2) to TRBJ2-2, with D maybe TRBD1 (5 bases). Deletions cut 0 bases from V and 4 bases from J, with 15 bases between. The CDR3 totals 17 residues. Germline V gene data show CDR1 as LGHDT and CDR2 as YNNKEL (reference sequence). The CDR3 reads CASSQDFPGIGTGELFF. The CDR3 DNA is TGTGCCAGCAGCCAAGATTTTCCAGGGATCGGCACCGGGGAGCTGTTTTTT.

The count of this clone is one. The chain joins TRBV5-1 to TRBJ1-1; no firm D call. Germline V gene data show CDR1 as SGHRS and CDR2 as YFSETQ. Trimming took 1 base from V and 11 from J, leaving 15 bases between them. The CDR3 consists of 13 residues. The CDR3, as DNA: TGCGCCAGCAGCTTGTCGCTCGGGGTCCTGGCTTTCTTT. This gives the protein CASSLSLGVLAFF.

The chain couples TRBV19 to TRBJ1-1, with D unclear. CDR3 length: 15 residues. Germline-derived CDR1 and CDR2 are LNHDA and SQIVND (reference sequence). V was shortened by 1 base and J by 1 base, with 10 bases between the two germline ends. CDR3 DNA: TGTGCCAGTAGTATAGCCTCTACTGAGAACACTGAAGCTTTCTTT. It specifies CASSIASTENTEAFF.

The chain couples TRBV12-5 to TRBJ2-1; the D gene is possibly TRBD2 (5 bases). The CDR3 runs 15 residues. Trimming cost V 1 base and J 0 bases, with 7 bases left between them. Germline V CDR1 and CDR2: LGHNT, FRNRAP. CDR3 coding DNA: TGTGCTAGTGGTTTGGGAGGGAGCTCCTACAATGAGCAGTTCTTC. Translated, it gives CASGLGGSSYNEQFF.

Written as DNA, the CDR3 is TGCAGCGTCCCCTGGACAGCCCCCTATGGCTACACCTTC. It is translated as CSVPWTAPYGYTF. V usage is TRBV29-1 and J usage is TRBJ1-2; maybe TRBD1 (6 bases). This CDR3 comprises 13 residues. The V and J ends lost 6 bases and 4 bases respectively, with 15 bases between them. Germline lookup yields CDR1 SQVTM and CDR2 ANQGSEA.

The gene calls are TRBV21-1 and TRBJ1-3; the D segment call TRBD1 is taken from the table without a DNA check. TRBV21-1 corresponds to a pseudogene. The CDR3 is 19 residues long. CDR3 loop: CASSKAGRGVSHSGNTIYF. The CDR3 DNA sequence: TGTGCCAGCAGCAAAGCGGGCAGGGGTGTCTCTCACTCTGGAAACACCATATATTTT.

The chain joins TRBV6-5 to TRBJ1-1; tentatively, D is TRBD1 (6 bases). V was pared by 6 bases and J by 1 base, with 12 bases between. Germline CDR1 reads MNHEY; CDR2 reads SVGAGI. CDR3 size: 14 residues. The CDR3 sequence is CASSAQGQNTEAFF. In DNA form, the CDR3 reads TGTGCCAGCAGCGCACAGGGTCAGAACACTGAAGCTTTCTTT.

The J gene is TRBJ2-3, the V gene TRBV10-2; TRBD1 is a possible D gene (6 bases). CDR1 and CDR2 (germline): WSHSY, SAAADI. The germline V and J ends were trimmed by 5 bases and 4 bases, with 16 bases remaining between them. The CDR3 is made up of 15 amino acids. The CDR3, as DNA: TGCGCCAGCAGTTCAGGACAGCTGGGCGCAGATACGCAGTATTTT. Amino acids: CASSSGQLGADTQYF.

This clone was seen just once. This chain joins TRBV5-5 and TRBJ1-5, with 8 bases fitting TRBD1. V lost 4 bases and J lost 6; bases outside the gene matches: 6. Germline V lookup: CDR1 SGHKS, CDR2 YYEKEE (reference sequence). The CDR3 sequence is 14 residues long. The CDR3: CASSPGQGTQPQHF. CDR3 DNA sequence: TGTGCCAGCAGCCCCGGACAGGGCACTCAGCCCCAGCATTTT.

The V gene is TRBV6-5, the J gene TRBJ2-3, with 11 positions matching TRBD2. Per germline, CDR1 MNHEY and CDR2 SVGAGI. This CDR3 is 15 amino acids long. Unmatched junction bases numbered 6, after V lost 7 bases and J lost 3 bases. CDR3: CASISGGAGTDTQYF. The CDR3 DNA reads TGTGCCAGCATTAGCGGGGGGGCGGGGACAGATACGCAGTATTTT.

This clone was seen a few times. The chain links TRBV19 to TRBJ1-1, with 9 bases identical to TRBD1. The V and J ends lost 4 bases and 5 bases, in that order; junction bases with no gene match: 14. The germline gives CDR1 LNHDA, CDR2 SQIVND (reference sequence). CDR3 length: 17 amino acids. The chain's CDR3 is CASSRRGGTGHVTEAFF. The CDR3 DNA follows: TGTGCCAGTAGTAGAAGGGGGGGGACAGGGCACGTAACTGAAGCTTTCTTT.

The chain combines TRBV7-9 with TRBJ1-4, with D unclear. CDR1 is SEHNR and CDR2 is FQNEAQ in the germline V gene (reference sequence). The CDR3 consists of 12 residues. V was pared by 5 bases and J by 8 bases, with 9 bases between. The CDR3 DNA sequence: TGTGCCAGCAGCAACCCGGGAGAAAAACTGTTTTTT. As protein: CASSNPGEKLFF.

The CDR3, as DNA: TGCGCCAGCAGCCGGGGACTAGCGGGGGGCCAACGGAAAAACATTCAGTACTTC. This encodes CASSRGLAGGQRKNIQYF. The chain is built from TRBV4-1 and TRBJ2-4, with 15 bases aligning to TRBD2. J gave up 4 bases and V 4 bases, and 8 bases lay outside the gene matches. The CDR3 length is 18 residues. Germline values: CDR1 MGHRA, CDR2 YSYEKL.

The V call is TRBV7-5, the J call TRBJ1-5; TRBD1 reflects the table's D call only, with no check against the DNA. TRBV7-5 is marked as a pseudogene. This CDR3 has 18 amino acids. DNA for the CDR3: TGTGTCAGAAGCCCCAGGGGGGACTCCCCAAATAGCAATCAGCCCCAGCATTTT. Translation gives CVRSPRGDSPNSNQPQHF.

This chain uses TRBV5-1 with TRBJ2-5; the match to TRBD2 covers 11 bases. J lost 3 bases, V lost 4 bases, and 5 bases had no gene match. Looked up from germline, CDR1 is SGHRS and CDR2 is YFSETQ. The CDR3 consists of 15 residues. CDR3 sequence reads: CASSPGLADEETQYF. CDR3 nucleotide sequence: TGCGCCAGCAGCCCGGGACTAGCGGATGAAGAGACCCAGTACTTC.

The chain joins TRBV19 to TRBJ1-2; tentative D call: TRBD1 (5 bases). CDR1 is LNHDA and CDR2 is SQIVND in the germline V gene (reference sequence). V was cut by 7 bases and J by 0 bases, with 12 bases left in between. The CDR3 spans 14 residues. The CDR3 loop reads CASNQGRANYGYTF. DNA of the CDR3: TGTGCCAGTAATCAGGGCCGGGCTAACTATGGCTACACCTTC. The whole variable domain, remainder taken from reference TRBV19 and TRBJ1-2, is DGGITQSPKYLFRKEGQNVTLSCEQNLNHDAMYWYRQDPGQGLRLIYYSQIVNDFQKGDIAEGYSVSREKKESFPLTVTSAQKNPTAFYLCASNQGRANYGYTFGSGTRLTVV.

The chain couples TRBV19 to TRBJ2-6; D unclear. V lost 3 bases and J lost 4, with 10 bases in between. The CDR3 totals 15 residues. The germline V gene has CDR1 LNHDA and CDR2 SQIVND (reference sequence). The CDR3 is CASSIGLSGANVLTF. The CDR3 region has the DNA TGTGCCAGTAGTATTGGGCTATCAGGGGCCAACGTCCTGACTTTC.

The V and J genes are TRBV23-1 and TRBJ2-7, with 10 bases that match TRBD1. TRBV23-1 is identified as an open reading frame with a role that is uncertain. The ends lost 0 bases at V and 2 bases at J; junction bases unmatched: 4. The CDR3 consists of 16 residues. The CDR3 coding sequence is TGCGCCAGCAGTCAATCGACAGGGGGCGCGACCTACGAGCAGTACTTC. Translating it yields CASSQSTGGATYEQYF.

The chain has TRBV24-1 and TRBJ2-2; 9 positions match TRBD1. V trimming: 4 bases; J trimming: 7 bases; junction bases outside the gene matches: 6. The CDR3 extends over 15 amino acids. CDR1 and CDR2 (germline): KGHDR, SFDVKD. The CDR3 spells CATSESGQGIGELFF. The CDR3 region has the DNA TGTGCCACCAGTGAATCCGGACAGGGGATCGGGGAGCTGTTTTTT.

The rearrangement uses TRBV5-1 and TRBJ2-1, with 9 bases that match TRBD2. From germline, CDR1 is SGHRS and CDR2 YFSETQ. The V gene end was trimmed by 4 bases and the J gene end by 10 bases; junction bases not matched to a gene: 12. This CDR3 region has 15 residues. CDR3 protein: CASSPKRGAMVEQFF. The CDR3 DNA is TGCGCCAGCAGCCCAAAGCGGGGGGCAATGGTAGAGCAGTTCTTC.

The chain is built from TRBV7-2 and TRBJ1-1, with D uncertain. CDR1 and CDR2 from the germline V gene are SGHTA and FQGNSA. The CDR3 runs to 14 residues. Trimming stripped 2 bases from V and 3 bases from J, with 10 bases between. The CDR3 here is CASSLLPQDTEAFF. DNA for the CDR3: TGTGCCAGCAGCTTACTCCCCCAGGACACTGAAGCTTTCTTT.

The V call is TRBV5-1, the J call TRBJ2-7, with 7 bases fitting TRBD1. Germline CDR1 SGHRS, CDR2 YFSETQ. Trimming removed 5 bases from V and 7 bases from J; junction bases left unmatched: 9. The CDR3 loop spans 13 amino acids. CDR3 nucleotide sequence: TGCGCCAGCAGTCAGGACAGGTTCCGGGAGCAGTACTTC. This gives the protein CASSQDRFREQYF.

V is TRBV24-1 and J is TRBJ2-4; 10 bases agree with TRBD1. The germline gives CDR1 KGHDR, CDR2 SFDVKD. V shed 5 bases and J 4 bases; nucleotides not matched to a gene: 13. The CDR3 loop spans 18 amino acids. The CDR3 here is CATSVPTGGDSGKNIQYF. The CDR3 bases are TGTGCCACCAGTGTCCCGACAGGGGGCGATTCGGGTAAAAACATTCAGTACTTC.

This chain connects TRBV29-1 to TRBJ1-1, with a weak D call TRBD1 (5 bases). The CDR3 runs to 13 residues. Germline V gene lookup returns CDR1 SQVTM and CDR2 ANQGSEA. Trimming removed 0 bases at V and 4 bases at J, with 9 bases between. This CDR3 reads CSVEDGGSTEAFF. The CDR3 bases are TGCAGCGTTGAAGATGGGGGGAGCACTGAAGCTTTCTTT.